This T cell receptor (beta chain) was retrieved from a study of T cells in tuberculosis. At the level of the study: Samples predate treatment or fall within its first 7 days.

V was cut by 3 bases and J by 0 bases, with 10 bases left in between. The CDR3 contains 15 residues. Looked up from germline, CDR1 is SGHTA and CDR2 is FQGTGA. The time point here: new active TB diagnosis, blood taken before or within 7 days of starting treatment. Here immunoSEQ multiplex PCR was the method, and the copy in TCRdb shows in-frame clones only, minus some. The data show 25,000 to 30,000 clones, with around 90% seen just once and about 6.8% held by the top ten. In the case of this clone: Its specificity is not known.

Study results and caveats: GMM-specific TCRs were nearer to active tuberculosis alpha repertoires, suggesting expansion. Smaller alpha distances in active tuberculosis partly reflected shorter CDR3-alpha lengths. Using the GMM-specific repertoire gave around 90% accuracy versus around 74% with motifs.

This chain connects TRBV7-3 to TRBJ2-3; TRBD2 is a possible D gene (5 bases). This clonotype was sampled from an adult with tuberculosis. The specimen was PBMCs, collected at tuberculosis diagnosis. The CDR3 DNA reads as TGTGCCAGCAGCTTGGGCGGGTTTAGCACAGATACGCAGTATTTT. Translation: CASSLGGFSTDTQYF.